These 12 T cell receptor beta chains came from one sample sequenced in a study of cytomegalovirus exposure and HLA in healthy donors. It was with 60 Vbeta and 13 Jbeta primers that the PCR ran. Repertoires were generated with immunoSEQ multiplex PCR, while TCRdb's copy carries only in-frame clones and drops some. The repertoire holds more than 90,000 clones, with roughly four fifths as singletons. The sample consisted of PBMCs. The receptor source for this set is a human donor in good health.

This clone has more than one count but fewer than ten. This chain connects TRBV4-1 to TRBJ1-1, with a possible D match to TRBD1 (6 bases). Trimming pared 4 bases from V and 4 bases from J, leaving 13 bases between. The CDR3 is 14 residues long. Germline-derived CDR1 and CDR2 are MGHRA and YSYEKL. CDR3 residues: CASSLSPRGTEAFF. The CDR3 region has the DNA TGCGCCAGCAGCCTCTCCCCCAGGGGCACTGAAGCTTTCTTT.

The chain links TRBV5-1 to TRBJ1-4; the D gene is possibly TRBD1 (6 bases). This CDR3 comprises 13 residues. Germline-derived CDR1 and CDR2 are SGHRS and YFSETQ. V lost 4 bases, J lost 6 bases, and 10 bases lay in between. Here the CDR3 reads CASSPQGYEKLFF. DNA of the CDR3: TGCGCCAGCAGCCCACAGGGTTATGAAAAACTGTTTTTT.

The chain couples TRBV21-1 to TRBJ2-5; TRBD2 is taken as the D call from the table, unchecked against the DNA. TRBV21-1 is described as a pseudogene. The CDR3 has 18 residues. In DNA form, the CDR3 reads TGTGCCAGCAGCCGCCGTCTGGGACTAGCGGGAAGGGAAGAGACCCAGTACTTC. This gives the protein CASSRRLGLAGREETQYF.

Notes on this clone: Other DNA sequences in this specimen translate into the identical CDR3. This chain links TRBV29-1 with TRBJ2-7; TRBD2 aligns across 7 bases. V shed 6 bases, J shed 2 bases, and the junction held 7 bases outside the gene matches. This CDR3 region has 13 residues. Looked up from germline, CDR1 is SQVTM and CDR2 is ANQGSEA. This CDR3 reads CSVGGGRAYEQYF. The CDR3 DNA is TGCAGCGTAGGTGGGGGGAGGGCCTACGAGCAGTACTTC.

The chain employs TRBV19 and TRBJ2-3, with D maybe TRBD1 (5 bases). This CDR3 region has 14 residues. Trimming took off 7 bases at V and 5 bases at J, with 16 bases between the two ends. Looked up from germline, CDR1 is LNHDA and CDR2 is SQIVND (reference sequence). The CDR3 region is CASTHPGLVDTQYF. The CDR3 bases are TGTGCCAGTACCCACCCAGGGCTGGTAGATACGCAGTATTTT.

The chain is built from TRBV5-1 and TRBJ2-1, with 14 positions matching TRBD2. There are 15 residues in the CDR3. The junction had 1 base not matched to a gene; V was cut back by 3 bases and J by 5 bases. From germline, CDR1 is SGHRS and CDR2 YFSETQ. CDR3 amino acids: CASSSGLAGDNEQFF. The CDR3 DNA reads TGCGCCAGCAGCTCGGGACTAGCGGGGGACAATGAGCAGTTCTTC.

This chain joins TRBV5-4 and TRBJ1-2, with a weak D call TRBD1 (6 bases). Per the germline V gene, CDR1 is SGHNT and CDR2 is YYREEE (reference sequence). The CDR3 length is 16 residues. Trimming stripped 7 bases from V and 8 bases from J, with 27 bases between. The CDR3 loop reads CASRELVLQGNGGYTF. The CDR3 DNA reads as TGTGCCAGCCGCGAGTTGGTTCTACAGGGCAACGGCGGCTACACCTTC.

The V gene is TRBV2, the J gene TRBJ2-4, with TRBD2 as a possible D gene (5 bases). The CDR3 has 11 residues. The V and J ends lost 6 bases and 7 bases respectively, with 7 bases between them. Germline-derived CDR1 and CDR2 are SNHLY and FYNNEI. CDR3 region: CASRGGNIQYF. In nucleotides, the CDR3 is TGTGCCAGCAGAGGCGGGAACATTCAGTACTTC. Full variable domain (missing parts from reference TRBV2 and TRBJ2-4): EPEVTQTPSHQVTQMGQEVILRCVPISNHLYFYWYRQILGQKVEFLVSFYNNEISEKSEIFDDQFSVERPDGSNFTLKIRSTKLEDSAMYFCASRGGNIQYFGAGTRLSVL.

The V gene is TRBV10-3, the J gene TRBJ2-5; no definite D call. This CDR3 has 14 amino acids. Trimming took 5 bases from V and 1 from J, leaving 11 bases between them. Germline lookup yields CDR1 ENHRY and CDR2 SYGVKD. CDR3 region: CAISYDSGQETQYF. The CDR3 DNA is TGTGCCATCAGTTATGACTCGGGCCAAGAGACCCAGTACTTC.

The rearrangement uses TRBV29-1 and TRBJ2-3; D remains unclear. Germline CDR1 reads SQVTM; CDR2 reads ANQGSEA. The CDR3 loop spans 12 amino acids. The V end lost 5 bases, the J end lost 1 base, and 7 bases lay between the germline ends. CDR3 sequence reads: CSVCEGTDTQYF. As DNA, the CDR3 is TGCAGCGTTTGTGAGGGCACAGATACGCAGTATTTT.

V gene TRBV11-2 combines with J gene TRBJ2-1, with a possible D match to TRBD2 (6 bases). Looked up from germline, CDR1 is SGHAT and CDR2 is FQNNGV. With 3 bases removed from V and 4 bases from J, the gap between germline ends came to 16 bases. The CDR3 spans 16 residues. CDR3 amino acids: CASSFTGGASYNEQFF. The CDR3 nucleotides read TGTGCCAGCAGCTTTACCGGAGGGGCCAGTTACAATGAGCAGTTCTTC.

In nucleotides, the CDR3 is TGCGCCAGCAGCTTGAATAGGGCCGGGGGAGAGACCCAGTACTTC. Amino acid sequence: CASSLNRAGGETQYF. This rearrangement joins TRBV5-1 to TRBJ2-5; D possibly corresponds to TRBD2 (6 bases). There are 15 residues in the CDR3. Trimming shortened V by 1 base and J by 4 bases, and 14 bases separated the two germline ends. Germline CDR1 is SGHRS and CDR2 is YFSETQ.